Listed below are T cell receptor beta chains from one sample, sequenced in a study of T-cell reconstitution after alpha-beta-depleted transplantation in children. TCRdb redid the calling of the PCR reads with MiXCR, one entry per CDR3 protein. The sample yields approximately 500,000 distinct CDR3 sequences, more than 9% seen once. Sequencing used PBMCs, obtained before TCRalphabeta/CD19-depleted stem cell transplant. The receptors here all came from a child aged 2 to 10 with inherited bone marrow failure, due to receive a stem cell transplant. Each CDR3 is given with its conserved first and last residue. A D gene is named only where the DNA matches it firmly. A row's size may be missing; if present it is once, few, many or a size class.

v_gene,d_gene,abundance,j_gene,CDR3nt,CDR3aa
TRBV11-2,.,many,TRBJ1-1,TGTGCCAGCAGCTTATACGGGACTGAAGCTTTCTTT,CASSLYGTEAFF
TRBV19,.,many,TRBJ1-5,TGTGCCAGTAGTATCTTTTTCAGAAACGGTCAGCCCCAGCATTTT,CASSIFFRNGQPQHF
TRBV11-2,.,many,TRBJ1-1,TGTGCCAGCAGCTTAATCAGTCGCCACTTTGAAGCTTTCTTT,CASSLISRHFEAFF
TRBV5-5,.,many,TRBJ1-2,TGTGCCAGCAGCGACGGAGGACCGATCAATGGCTACACCTTC,CASSDGGPINGYTF
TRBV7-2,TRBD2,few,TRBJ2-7,TGTGCCAGCAGCGCCTCTAGCGGGAGCTCCTACGAGCAGTACTTC,CASSASSGSSYEQYF
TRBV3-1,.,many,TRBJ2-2,TGTGCCAGCAGGCCCGATCGCCTAGTGGGTCCCGGGGAGCTGTTTTTT,CASRPDRLVGPGELFF
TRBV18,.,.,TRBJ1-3,TGTGCCAGCTCACCACCGGGTTCCGGAAACACCATATATTTT,CASSPPGSGNTIYF
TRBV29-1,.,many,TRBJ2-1,TGCAGCGTTGAAGCCGAGAAGGGACGGTTCTTC,CSVEAEKGRFF
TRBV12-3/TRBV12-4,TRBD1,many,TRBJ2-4,TGTGCCAGCAGTCCACAACCCGGACAGGGCGCAAACATTCAGTACTTC,CASSPQPGQGANIQYF
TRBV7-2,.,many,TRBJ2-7,TGTGCCAGCAGCCCCGCCGCCGGGCTAGGAGCCTACGAGCAGTACTTC,CASSPAAGLGAYEQYF
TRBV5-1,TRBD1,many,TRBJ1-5,TGCGCCAGCAGCCCGGGGACAGGTGCCGGCAATCAGCCCCAGCATTTT,CASSPGTGAGNQPQHF
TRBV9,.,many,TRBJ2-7,TGTGCCAGCAGCGTATTCCGCAGTAGGAGCTCCTACGAGCAGTACTTC,CASSVFRSRSSYEQYF
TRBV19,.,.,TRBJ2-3,TGTGCCAGTAGTATGGGGGGGGCGCGTCACTACGGGGATACGCAGTATTTT,CASSMGGARHYGDTQYF
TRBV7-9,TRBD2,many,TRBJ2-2,TGTGCCAGCAGCTTAGAGGGACTAGCGACGGGCAGCGGGGAGCTGTTTTTT,CASSLEGLATGSGELFF
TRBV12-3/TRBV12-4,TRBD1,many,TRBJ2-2,TGTGCCAGCAGTTCCGGGACAGGGGTTGGGAACACCGGGGAGCTGTTTTTT,CASSSGTGVGNTGELFF
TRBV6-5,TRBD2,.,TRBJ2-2,TGTGCCAGCAGGTGGTATAGGGCGGGAGGACTTAATCCCCGGAGGACCGGGGAGCTGTTTTTT,CASRWYRAGGLNPRRTGELFF
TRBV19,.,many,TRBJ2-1,TGTGCCAGTAGTATAGGAGGCGGACCCAATGAGCAGTTCTTC,CASSIGGGPNEQFF
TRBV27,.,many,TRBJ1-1,TGTGCCAGCAGAGACCCAGGGGCCACTGAAGCTTTCTTT,CASRDPGATEAFF
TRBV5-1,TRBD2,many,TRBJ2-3,TGCGCCAGCAGCTTGGAAGGCCGACTAGCGGGAGTATCAGATACGCAGTATTTT,CASSLEGRLAGVSDTQYF
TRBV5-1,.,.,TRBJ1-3,TGCGCCAGCAGCTTGGGGGATAACTCTGGAAACACCATATATTTT,CASSLGDNSGNTIYF
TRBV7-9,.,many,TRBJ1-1,TGTGCCAGCAGCCTAGAAGGACGAACTGAAGCTTTCTTT,CASSLEGRTEAFF
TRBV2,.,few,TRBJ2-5,TGTGCCAGCACCACCGACGAGGAGACCCAGTACTTC,CASTTDEETQYF
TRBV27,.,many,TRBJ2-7,TGTGCCAGCAGTTCCATTCAGGGGAGTTACGAGCAGTACTTC,CASSSIQGSYEQYF
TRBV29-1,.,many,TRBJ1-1,TGCAGCGCAGACCAGGGGAGAGAGACTGAAGCTTTCTTT,CSADQGRETEAFF
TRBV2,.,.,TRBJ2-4,TGTGCCAGCAGCCGACCTACGAGGTTGGACATTCAGTACTTC,CASSRPTRLDIQYF
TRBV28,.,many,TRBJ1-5,TGTGCCAGCAGTTTACTCCCAAGCAATCAGCCCCAGCATTTT,CASSLLPSNQPQHF
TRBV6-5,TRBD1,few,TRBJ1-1,TGTGCCAGCATTAGGATTGGACAGGGGGCTCGGAACACTGAAGCTTTCTTT,CASIRIGQGARNTEAFF
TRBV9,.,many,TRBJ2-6,TGTGCCAGCAGCGTAGGATTACGGTCCTCTGGGGCCAACGTCCTGACTTTC,CASSVGLRSSGANVLTF
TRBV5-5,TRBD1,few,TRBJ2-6,TGTGCCAGCAGCTCGGGACAGGGGGTAATTGGGGCCAACGTCCTGACTTTC,CASSSGQGVIGANVLTF
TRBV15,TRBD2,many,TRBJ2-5,TGTGCCACCAGCACTAGCGGAGCCCTCCAAGAGACCCAGTACTTC,CATSTSGALQETQYF
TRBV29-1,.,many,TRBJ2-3,TGCAGCGTTGGACAATCGGGAACGTTAGATACGCAGTATTTT,CSVGQSGTLDTQYF
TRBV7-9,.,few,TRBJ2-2,TGTGCCAGCAGCTTATTTTCCCCGGGCGCCGGGGAGCTGTTTTTT,CASSLFSPGAGELFF
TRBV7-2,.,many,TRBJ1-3,TGTGCCAGCAGCCTGGACCGAGGAGCTGGAAACACCATATATTTT,CASSLDRGAGNTIYF
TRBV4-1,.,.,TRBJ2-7,TGCGCCAGCAGCCAAGGGCTACCGATCTCCTACGAGCAGTACTTC,CASSQGLPISYEQYF
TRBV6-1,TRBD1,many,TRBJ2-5,TGTGCCAGCAGACCGGGACAGAGGTACCAAGAGACCCAGTACTTC,CASRPGQRYQETQYF
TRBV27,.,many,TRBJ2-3,TGTGCCAGCAGTTCATTGACAGGCCTCCCAGATACGCAGTATTTT,CASSSLTGLPDTQYF
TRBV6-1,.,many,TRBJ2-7,TGTGCCAGCAGTGAATTGGAGGGGTACGAGCAGTACTTC,CASSELEGYEQYF
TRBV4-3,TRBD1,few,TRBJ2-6,TGCGCCAGCACCCCGGGGACAGGGAGGTCTGGGGCCAACGTCCTGACTTTC,CASTPGTGRSGANVLTF
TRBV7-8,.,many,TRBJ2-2,TGTGCCAGCAGCTTAGATCCGGCGGGGTCGAACACCGGGGAGCTGTTTTTT,CASSLDPAGSNTGELFF
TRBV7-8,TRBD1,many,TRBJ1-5,TGTGCCACCCAGGGACAGGGTAACCAGCCCCAGCATTTT,CATQGQGNQPQHF
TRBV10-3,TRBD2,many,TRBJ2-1,TGTGCCATCAGGGGGACTAGCGGGAGGGCCAGAAATGAGCAGTTCTTC,CAIRGTSGRARNEQFF
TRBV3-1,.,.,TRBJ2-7,TGTGCCAGCAGCCAAGGTAACAGCTGGGAATACGAGCAGTACTTC,CASSQGNSWEYEQYF
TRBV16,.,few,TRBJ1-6,TGTGCCAGCAGCCAATCTATTGGAGATAATTCACCCCTCCACTTT,CASSQSIGDNSPLHF
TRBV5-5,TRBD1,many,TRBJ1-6,TGTGCCAGCAGAACGGACAGGGGTAATTCACCCCTCCACTTT,CASRTDRGNSPLHF
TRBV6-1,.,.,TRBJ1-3,TGTGCCAGCACCCATATAATCGGACGGGAGACCATATATTTT,CASTHIIGRETIYF
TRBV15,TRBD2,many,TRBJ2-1,TGTGCCACCAGCAGGGCGATAGCGGGAGAGGAAGGTAATGAGCAGTTCTTC,CATSRAIAGEEGNEQFF
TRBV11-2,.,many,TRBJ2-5,TGTGCCAGCAGCATCGGACTACTGGCCCAGTACTTC,CASSIGLLAQYF
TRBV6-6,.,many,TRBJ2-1,TGTGCCAGCAGTTACTTTCAGAATGAGCAGTTCTTC,CASSYFQNEQFF
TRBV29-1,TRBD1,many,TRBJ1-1,TGCAGCGTTGACTCCGGGACAGGTTACATGAACACTGAAGCTTTCTTT,CSVDSGTGYMNTEAFF
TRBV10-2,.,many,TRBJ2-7,TGCGCCAGCAGTGAGTCGTCCCCCTACGAGCAGTACTTC,CASSESSPYEQYF
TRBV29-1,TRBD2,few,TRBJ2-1,TGCAGCGTTGAAAGGGCTAGCGGGCCCCACAATGAGCAGTTCTTC,CSVERASGPHNEQFF
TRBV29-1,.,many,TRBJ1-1,TGCAGCGCGGGGGGCTACACTGAAGCTTTCTTT,CSAGGYTEAFF
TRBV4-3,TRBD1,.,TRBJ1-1,TGCGCCAGCAGCCAAGGGTCGGGACAGGGTGATGAAGCTTTCTTT,CASSQGSGQGDEAFF
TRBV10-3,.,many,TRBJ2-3,TGTGCCATCAGTGACCTCCCGGGACGGAGGGCCACAGATACGCAGTATTTT,CAISDLPGRRATDTQYF